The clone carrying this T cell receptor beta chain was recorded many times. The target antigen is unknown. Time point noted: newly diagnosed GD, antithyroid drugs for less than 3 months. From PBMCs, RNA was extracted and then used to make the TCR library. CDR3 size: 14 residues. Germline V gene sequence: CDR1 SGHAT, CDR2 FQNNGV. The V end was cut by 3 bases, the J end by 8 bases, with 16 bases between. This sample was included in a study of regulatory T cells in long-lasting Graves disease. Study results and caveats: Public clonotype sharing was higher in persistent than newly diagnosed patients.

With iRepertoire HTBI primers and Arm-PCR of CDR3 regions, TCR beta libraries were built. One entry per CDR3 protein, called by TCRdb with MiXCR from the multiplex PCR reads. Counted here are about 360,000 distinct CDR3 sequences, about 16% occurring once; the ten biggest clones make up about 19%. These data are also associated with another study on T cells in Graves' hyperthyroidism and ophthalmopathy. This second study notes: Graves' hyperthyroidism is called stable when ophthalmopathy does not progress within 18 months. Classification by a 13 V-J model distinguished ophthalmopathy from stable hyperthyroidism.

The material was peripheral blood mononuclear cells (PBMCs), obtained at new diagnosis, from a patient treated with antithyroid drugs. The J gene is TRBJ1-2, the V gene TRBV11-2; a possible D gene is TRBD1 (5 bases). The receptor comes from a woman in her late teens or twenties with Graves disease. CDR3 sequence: CASSFGRAGLGYTF. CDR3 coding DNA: TGTGCCAGCAGCTTCGGACGTGCGGGGCTCGGCTACACCTTC. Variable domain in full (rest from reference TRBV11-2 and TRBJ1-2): EAGVAQSPRYKIIEKRQSVAFWCNPISGHATLYWYQQILGQGPKLLIQFQNNGVVDDSQLPKDRFSAERLKGVDSTLKIQPAKLEDSAVYLCASSFGRAGLGYTFGSGTRLTVV.